These T cell receptor beta chains were read from a single sample in a study of Graves' ophthalmopathy and Graves' hyperthyroidism. TCRdb ran MiXCR on the multiplex PCR reads and lists one entry per CDR3 protein. The sample holds roughly 350,000 distinct CDR3 sequences, 17% seen once. Sequencing was performed on peripheral blood. All receptors come from an adult woman with stable Graves' hyperthyroidism. Both conserved end residues are part of each CDR3. A D gene is named only where the DNA matches it firmly. Some rows have no size entry. The others give once, few or many, or a class for an expanded clone.

v_call	clone_size	j_call	cdr3_length	d_call	cdr3_nt	cdr3_aa
TRBV19	many	TRBJ1-1	16	.	TGTGCCAGTAAAGGTGCGGCGGGACGGGATAACACTGAAGCTTTCTTT	CASKGAAGRDNTEAFF
TRBV28	.	TRBJ2-7	13	TRBD1	TGTGCCAGCACCCTCGACAGGGGTGACGAGCAGTACTTC	CASTLDRGDEQYF
TRBV27	many	TRBJ2-7	14	.	TGTGCCAGCAGTTTACTCCGCCGGGGCTACGAGCAGTACTTC	CASSLLRRGYEQYF
TRBV6-5	.	TRBJ2-7	15	.	TGTGCCAGCAGTCACCGGTGGGGGCAGGTCTACGAGCAGTACTTC	CASSHRWGQVYEQYF
TRBV28	many	TRBJ2-2	14	TRBD2	TGTGCCAGCAGGACTAGCGGGAGTCCTGGGGAGCTGTTTTTT	CASRTSGSPGELFF
TRBV28	.	TRBJ1-6	15	.	TGTGCCAGCAGTCCGGGGGGGGGACGGTATTCACCCCTCCACTTT	CASSPGGGRYSPLHF
TRBV2	.	TRBJ1-5	14	.	TGTGCCAGCAGTGAAGGGCAGGGCGGTCAGCCCCAGCATTTT	CASSEGQGGQPQHF
TRBV20-1	many	TRBJ2-5	15	TRBD1	TGCAGTGCTAGGGACAGGGGGGGAAGTGAGGAGACCCAGTACTTC	CSARDRGGSEETQYF
TRBV15	.	TRBJ1-2	17	.	TGTGCCACCAGCACCCCAGCCGGGACACCAACTAACTATGGCTACACCTTC	CATSTPAGTPTNYGYTF
TRBV11-2	.	TRBJ1-1	13	.	TGTGCCAGCAAAAACCCCCAAAACACTGAAGCTTTCTTT	CASKNPQNTEAFF
TRBV7-9	.	TRBJ1-1	15	.	TGTGCCAGCAGCCACCCGAGCGAGGGATCCACTGAAGCTTTCTTT	CASSHPSEGSTEAFF